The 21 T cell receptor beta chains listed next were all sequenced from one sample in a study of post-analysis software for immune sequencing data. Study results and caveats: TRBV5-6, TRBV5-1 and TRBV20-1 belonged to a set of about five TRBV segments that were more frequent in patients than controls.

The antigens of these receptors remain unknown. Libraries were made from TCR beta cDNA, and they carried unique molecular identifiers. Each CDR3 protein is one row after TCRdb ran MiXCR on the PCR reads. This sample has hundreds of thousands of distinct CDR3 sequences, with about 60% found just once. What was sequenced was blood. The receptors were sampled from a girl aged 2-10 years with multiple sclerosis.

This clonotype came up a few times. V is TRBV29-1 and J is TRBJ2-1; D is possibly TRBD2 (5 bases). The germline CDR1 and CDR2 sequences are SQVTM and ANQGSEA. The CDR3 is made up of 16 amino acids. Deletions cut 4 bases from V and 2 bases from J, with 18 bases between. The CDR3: CSVVGSSGTAYNEQFF. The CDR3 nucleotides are TGCAGCGTTGTAGGATCTTCGGGAACAGCCTACAATGAGCAGTTCTTC.

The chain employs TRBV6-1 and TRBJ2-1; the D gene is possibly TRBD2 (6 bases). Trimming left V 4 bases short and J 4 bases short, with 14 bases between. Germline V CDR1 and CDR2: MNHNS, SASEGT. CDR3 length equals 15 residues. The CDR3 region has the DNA TGTGCCAGCAGTGCCCCTAGTAGCGGATACAATGAGCAGTTCTTC. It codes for CASSAPSSGYNEQFF.

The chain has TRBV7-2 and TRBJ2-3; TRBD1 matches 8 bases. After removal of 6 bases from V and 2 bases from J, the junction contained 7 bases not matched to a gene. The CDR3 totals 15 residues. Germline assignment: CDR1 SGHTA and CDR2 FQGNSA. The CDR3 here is CASSIGQGATDTQYF. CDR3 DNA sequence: TGTGCCAGCAGTATAGGACAGGGAGCCACAGATACGCAGTATTTT.

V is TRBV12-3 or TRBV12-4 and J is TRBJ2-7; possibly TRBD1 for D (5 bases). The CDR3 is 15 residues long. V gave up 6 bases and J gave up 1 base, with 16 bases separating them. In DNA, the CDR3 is TGTGCCAGCAGGCAGGGTAGGGCAAGTTCCTACGAGCAGTACTTC. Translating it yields CASRQGRASSYEQYF.

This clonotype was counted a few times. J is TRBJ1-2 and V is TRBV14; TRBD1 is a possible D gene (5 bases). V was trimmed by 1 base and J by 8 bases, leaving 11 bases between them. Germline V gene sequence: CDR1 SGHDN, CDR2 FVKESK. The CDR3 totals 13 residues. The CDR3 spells CASSQVGAGGYTF. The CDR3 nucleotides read TGTGCCAGCAGCCAAGTAGGGGCCGGCGGCTACACCTTC.

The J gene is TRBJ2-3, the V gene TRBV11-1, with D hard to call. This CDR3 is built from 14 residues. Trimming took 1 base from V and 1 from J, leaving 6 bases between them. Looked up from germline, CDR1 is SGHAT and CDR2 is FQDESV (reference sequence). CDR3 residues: CASSLEVRTDTQYF. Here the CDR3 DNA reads TGTGCCAGCAGCTTAGAGGTCCGCACAGATACGCAGTATTTT.

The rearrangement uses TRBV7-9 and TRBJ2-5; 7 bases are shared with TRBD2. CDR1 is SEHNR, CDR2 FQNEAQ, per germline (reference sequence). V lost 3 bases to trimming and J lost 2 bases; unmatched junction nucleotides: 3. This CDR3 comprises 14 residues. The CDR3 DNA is TGTGCCAGCAGCTTCGGGAGGCTTCAAGAGACCCAGTACTTC. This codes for CASSFGRLQETQYF.

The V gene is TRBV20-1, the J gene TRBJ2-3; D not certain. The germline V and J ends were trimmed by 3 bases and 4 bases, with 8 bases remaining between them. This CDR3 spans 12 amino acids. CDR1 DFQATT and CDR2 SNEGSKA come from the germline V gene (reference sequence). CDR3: CSARRLPDTQYF. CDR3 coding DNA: TGCAGTGCTAGGAGGTTGCCAGATACGCAGTATTTT.

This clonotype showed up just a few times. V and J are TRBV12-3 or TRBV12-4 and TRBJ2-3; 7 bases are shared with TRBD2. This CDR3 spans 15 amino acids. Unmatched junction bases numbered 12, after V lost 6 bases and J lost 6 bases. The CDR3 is CASSRRGGSGDTQYF. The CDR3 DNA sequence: TGTGCCAGCAGCCGTCGGGGCGGGAGTGGGGATACGCAGTATTTT.

This CDR3 reads CASSQRPLAVYNEQFF. CDR3 in DNA: TGTGCCAGCAGCCAAAGGCCACTAGCAGTTTACAATGAGCAGTTCTTC. The chain employs TRBV3-1 and TRBJ2-1, with TRBD2 as a possible D gene (6 bases). CDR1 is LGHDT and CDR2 is YNNKEL in the germline V gene (reference sequence). CDR3 length: 16 residues. V gave up 2 bases and J gave up 4 bases, with 15 bases separating them.

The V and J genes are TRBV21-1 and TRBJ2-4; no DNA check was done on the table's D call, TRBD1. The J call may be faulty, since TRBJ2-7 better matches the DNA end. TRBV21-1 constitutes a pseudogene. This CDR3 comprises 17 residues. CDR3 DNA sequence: TGTGCCAGCAGCGCCCCCTCGAGGAAACTCGGGCACTACGAGCAGTACTTC. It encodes CASSAPSRKLGHYEQYF.

CDR3 region: CASSYSPTYEQYF. CDR3 coding DNA: TGTGCCAGCAGTTACTCGCCGACCTACGAGCAGTACTTC. V is TRBV6-2 or TRBV6-3 and J is TRBJ2-7; D is uncertain. With 0 bases removed from V and 2 bases from J, the gap between germline ends came to 5 bases. The CDR3 sequence is 13 residues long. Germline V gene data show CDR1 as MNHEY and CDR2 as SVGEGT.

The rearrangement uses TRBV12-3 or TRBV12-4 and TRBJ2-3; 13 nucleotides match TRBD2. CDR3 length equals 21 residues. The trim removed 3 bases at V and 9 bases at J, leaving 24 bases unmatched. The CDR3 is CASSLAFGTSGTGSGIQTQYF. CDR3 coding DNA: TGTGCCAGCAGTTTGGCCTTCGGGACTAGCGGGACCGGATCAGGGATTCAGACGCAGTATTTT.

The CDR3 loop reads CASSPWDSQETQYF. The CDR3 DNA follows: TGCGCCAGCAGCCCCTGGGACAGCCAAGAGACCCAGTACTTC. The chain recombines TRBV5-1 with TRBJ2-5; 7 nucleotides line up with TRBD1. Trimming cost V 4 bases and J 1 base; bases outside gene matches: 4. Germline V CDR1 and CDR2: SGHRS, YFSETQ. There are 14 residues in the CDR3.

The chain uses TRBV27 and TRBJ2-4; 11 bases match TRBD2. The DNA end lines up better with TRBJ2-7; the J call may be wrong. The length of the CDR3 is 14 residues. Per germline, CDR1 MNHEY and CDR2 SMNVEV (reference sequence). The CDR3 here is CASRSYLAGGEQYF. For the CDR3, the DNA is TGTGCCAGCAGATCGTATCTAGCGGGAGGCGAGCAGTACTTC.

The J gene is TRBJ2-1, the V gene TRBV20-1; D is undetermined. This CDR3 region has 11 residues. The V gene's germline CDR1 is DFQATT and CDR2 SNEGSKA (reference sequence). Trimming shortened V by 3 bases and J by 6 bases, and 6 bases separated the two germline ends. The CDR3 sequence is CSASTSNEQFF. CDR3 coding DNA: TGCAGTGCTAGTACCTCCAATGAGCAGTTCTTC.

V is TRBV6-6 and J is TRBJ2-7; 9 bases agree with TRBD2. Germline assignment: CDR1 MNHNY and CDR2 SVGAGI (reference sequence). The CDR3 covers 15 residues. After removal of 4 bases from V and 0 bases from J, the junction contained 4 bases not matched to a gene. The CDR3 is CASSSGLARSYEQYF. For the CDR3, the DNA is TGTGCCAGCAGTTCCGGACTAGCGCGCTCCTACGAGCAGTACTTC.

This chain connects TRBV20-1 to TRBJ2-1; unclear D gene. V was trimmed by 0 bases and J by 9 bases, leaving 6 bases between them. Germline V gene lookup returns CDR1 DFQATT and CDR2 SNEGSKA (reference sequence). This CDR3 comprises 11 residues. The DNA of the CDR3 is TGCAGTGCTAGAGATCGGATTGAGCAGTTCTTC. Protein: CSARDRIEQFF.

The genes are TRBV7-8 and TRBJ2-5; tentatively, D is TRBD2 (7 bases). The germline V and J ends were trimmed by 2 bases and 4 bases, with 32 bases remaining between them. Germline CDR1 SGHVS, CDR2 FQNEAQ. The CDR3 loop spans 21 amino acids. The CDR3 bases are TGTGCCAGCAGCTTATATCCCCCCATCGTGGGAGGCGGGGGCCCATCAGAGACCCAGTACTTC. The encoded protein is CASSLYPPIVGGGGPSETQYF. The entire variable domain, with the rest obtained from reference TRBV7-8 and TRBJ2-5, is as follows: GAGVSQSPRYKVAKRGQDVALRCDPISGHVSLFWYQQALGQGPEFLTYFQNEAQLDKSGLPSDRFFAERPEGSVSTLKIQRTQQEDSAVYLCASSLYPPIVGGGGPSETQYFGPGTRLLVL.

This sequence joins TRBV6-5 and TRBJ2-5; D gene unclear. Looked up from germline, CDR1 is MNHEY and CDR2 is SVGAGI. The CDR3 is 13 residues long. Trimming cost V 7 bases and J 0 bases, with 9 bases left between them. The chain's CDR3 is CASKGRNQETQYF. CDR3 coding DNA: TGTGCCAGCAAGGGCAGGAACCAAGAGACCCAGTACTTC.

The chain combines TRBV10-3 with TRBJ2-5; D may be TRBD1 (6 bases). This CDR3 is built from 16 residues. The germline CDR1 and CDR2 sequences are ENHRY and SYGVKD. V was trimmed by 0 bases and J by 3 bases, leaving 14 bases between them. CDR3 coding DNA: TGTGCCATCAGTGAGTCGCCGGCAGGGGAGAAAGAGACCCAGTACTTC. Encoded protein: CAISESPAGEKETQYF.